This entry lists 20 T cell receptor beta chains sequenced from one sample in a study of T-cell memory formation after mild COVID-19. MiXCR, run by TCRdb on the 5' RACE reads, gives a single entry per CDR3 protein. This sample has approximately 410,000 distinct CDR3 sequences, with roughly a quarter found just once. The sequenced sample was PBMCs or a T cell subset sorted from them (not recorded which). The source is an adult woman who had mild COVID-19 (a few samples of this study predate the infection). Cell type and time point are not known.

This clonotype occurred a few times. The J gene is TRBJ1-6, the V gene TRBV5-1; weak D call: TRBD1 (5 bases). The CDR3 covers 14 residues. The germline V gene encodes CDR1 SGHRS and CDR2 YFSETQ. The V end was cut by 3 bases, the J end by 7 bases, with 11 bases between. CDR3 region: CASSSWGNNSPLHF. DNA of the CDR3: TGCGCCAGCAGCTCTTGGGGGAACAATTCACCCCTCCACTTT.

The DNA for the CDR3 is TGTGCCATCAGTGGGACAGGGGGCCCTCTGGAGGGCTACACCTTC. Protein: CAISGTGGPLEGYTF. V and J are TRBV10-3 and TRBJ1-2, with TRBD1 matching 11 bases. The germline V gene has CDR1 ENHRY and CDR2 SYGVKD. After removal of 4 bases from V and 8 bases from J, the junction contained 9 bases not matched to a gene. The CDR3 is 15 residues long.

This clonotype was picked up a small number of times. V gene TRBV15 combines with J gene TRBJ2-3; possibly TRBD1 or TRBD2 for D (5 bases each). Germline values: CDR1 LNHNV, CDR2 YYDKDF (reference sequence). The V gene lost 1 base and the J gene lost 3 bases, with 11 bases spanning the gap. The CDR3 spans 15 residues. The CDR3 protein is CATSRVGGETDTQYF. DNA for the CDR3: TGTGCCACCAGCAGAGTTGGGGGAGAAACAGATACGCAGTATTTT.

This clonotype has just a few counts. The rearrangement joins TRBV12-3 or TRBV12-4 to TRBJ2-2; D remains ambiguous. With 7 bases removed from V and 6 bases from J, the gap between germline ends came to 9 bases. CDR3 length: 12 amino acids. CDR3 DNA: TGTGCCAGCACCTTAGGTCCCGGGGAGCTGTTTTTT. Encoded protein: CASTLGPGELFF.

There are a few counts of this clonotype. This chain connects TRBV24-1 to TRBJ2-3; D assignment may be TRBD1 or TRBD2 (5 bases each). Trimming took 7 bases from V and 1 from J, leaving 8 bases between them. The CDR3 contains 13 residues. Germline assignment: CDR1 KGHDR and CDR2 SFDVKD. The CDR3 loop is CATRGVGTDTQYF. The CDR3 DNA sequence: TGTGCCACCAGGGGGGTCGGCACAGATACGCAGTATTTT.

J is TRBJ2-7 and V is TRBV29-1; 10 nucleotides align to TRBD1. The CDR3 runs to 13 residues. Germline CDR1 and CDR2: SQVTM and ANQGSEA. V was pared by 6 bases and J by 4 bases, with 6 bases of the junction left unmatched. CDR3 nucleotide sequence: TGCAGCGTCTTGACAGGGGGCGAGTACGAGCAGTACTTC. It specifies CSVLTGGEYEQYF.

This clonotype was found a few times. This chain links TRBV7-9 with TRBJ1-3; 8 bases line up with TRBD1. CDR1 is SEHNR and CDR2 is FQNEAQ in the germline V gene (reference sequence). The CDR3 covers 15 residues. Trimming took 4 bases from V and 4 from J; bases not matched to a gene: 6. The CDR3 reads CASSSGQGNGNTIYF. The DNA of the CDR3 is TGTGCCAGCAGCTCTGGACAGGGTAACGGAAACACCATATATTTT.

The genes are TRBV9 and TRBJ2-7; 8 nucleotides match TRBD1. Trimming at V came to 0 bases and at J to 4 bases, leaving 6 bases not matched to a gene. Germline CDR1 reads SGDLS; CDR2 reads YYNGEE. The CDR3 runs to 15 residues. This chain's CDR3 is CASSVEGTGGYEQYF. DNA for the CDR3: TGTGCCAGCAGCGTAGAGGGAACAGGGGGGTACGAGCAGTACTTC.

This clonotype has more than one count but fewer than ten. The CDR3 is CSALDPTGNIQYF. CDR3 sequence (DNA): TGCAGTGCTCTGGACCCTACGGGAAACATTCAGTACTTC. The V gene is TRBV20-1, the J gene TRBJ2-4; the D is unclear. Trimming removed 5 bases at V and 6 bases at J, with 14 bases between. Germline CDR1 and CDR2: DFQATT and SNEGSKA (reference sequence). The CDR3 totals 13 residues.

This clonotype was seen a handful of times. This chain connects TRBV5-1 to TRBJ1-4, with 8 bases lining up with TRBD1. V lost 4 bases, J lost 8 bases, and 10 bases stayed unmatched. Germline values: CDR1 SGHRS, CDR2 YFSETQ. The CDR3 has 15 residues. The CDR3 reads CASSAGQAFGEKLFF. The CDR3 region has the DNA TGCGCCAGCAGCGCGGGACAGGCCTTTGGGGAAAAACTGTTTTTT.

The V and J genes are TRBV12-3 or TRBV12-4 and TRBJ1-2; tentatively, D is TRBD1 (5 bases). With 3 bases removed from V and 4 bases from J, the gap between germline ends came to 9 bases. The CDR3 is made up of 13 amino acids. CDR3 in amino acids: CASSFDGAYGYTF. DNA for the CDR3: TGTGCCAGCAGTTTCGACGGGGCCTATGGCTACACCTTC.

CDR3 coding DNA: TGTGCCAGCAGCTTAATCACCCAGGGTTCGGGCAATGAGCAGTTCTTC. Amino acids: CASSLITQGSGNEQFF. This chain uses TRBV7-2 with TRBJ2-1; a weak D match, TRBD1 (5 bases). The V end was cut by 2 bases, the J end by 6 bases, with 17 bases between. This CDR3 region has 16 residues. Germline CDR1 SGHTA, CDR2 FQGNSA.

The chain is built from TRBV12-3 or TRBV12-4 and TRBJ2-5; D call uncertain. This CDR3 is built from 15 residues. The V gene lost 7 bases and the J gene lost 2 bases, with 17 bases spanning the gap. The CDR3 DNA is TGTGCCAGCAATCCACGGTACGGGTTACAAGAGACCCAGTACTTC. It is translated as CASNPRYGLQETQYF.

The chain employs TRBV4-1 and TRBJ2-5; D possibly corresponds to TRBD1 (6 bases). The CDR3 runs 15 residues. Germline CDR1 MGHRA, CDR2 YSYEKL. V was pared by 4 bases and J by 4 bases, with 16 bases between. As DNA, the CDR3 is TGCGCCAGCAGCCCACAGGGTCAGGGGATAGAGACCCAGTACTTC. As protein: CASSPQGQGIETQYF.

This clonotype has just a few counts. V gene TRBV20-1 combines with J gene TRBJ1-2; 7 bases are shared with TRBD1. V shed 0 bases, J shed 4 bases, and the junction held 5 bases outside the gene matches. The CDR3 has 14 residues. Germline CDR1 DFQATT, CDR2 SNEGSKA (reference sequence). The CDR3 here is CSAREGGLTYGYTF. The CDR3, as DNA: TGCAGTGCTAGAGAAGGGGGCCTGACCTATGGCTACACCTTC.

CDR3 sequence (DNA): TGTGCCAGCAGTTTCACCGGGTATACAGATACGCAGTATTTT. Residues: CASSFTGYTDTQYF. V gene TRBV12-3 or TRBV12-4 combines with J gene TRBJ2-3; D call uncertain. V shed 3 bases and J shed 3 bases, with 10 bases lying between them. This CDR3 is built from 14 residues.

This clonotype was seen a handful of times. The V and J genes are TRBV6-6 and TRBJ1-1, with 7 bases aligning to TRBD1. The germline gives CDR1 MNHNY, CDR2 SVGAGI (reference sequence). The CDR3 contains 14 residues. With 2 bases clipped from V and 3 bases from J, the junction kept 3 bases outside the gene matches. The CDR3 sequence: CASSYETGHTEAFF. The CDR3 coding sequence is TGTGCCAGCAGTTACGAGACAGGGCACACTGAAGCTTTCTTT.

This sequence joins TRBV19 and TRBJ2-7, with TRBD1 as a possible D gene (6 bases). V was pared by 6 bases and J by 4 bases, with 25 bases between. CDR1 is LNHDA, CDR2 SQIVND, per germline (reference sequence). The CDR3 covers 17 residues. This chain's CDR3 is CASSLNIHRDVGYEQYF. Written as DNA, the CDR3 is TGTGCCAGTAGCTTGAATATTCACAGGGATGTTGGTTACGAGCAGTACTTC.

This clonotype appeared a few times. The gene calls are TRBV27 and TRBJ2-1; 8 bases are a match to TRBD1. J gave up 5 bases and V 3 bases, and 6 bases lay outside the gene matches. The CDR3 covers 15 residues. The germline V gene has CDR1 MNHEY and CDR2 SMNVEV (reference sequence). The CDR3 sequence: CASSFVRGPDNEQFF. CDR3 DNA: TGTGCCAGCAGTTTTGTCAGGGGGCCGGACAATGAGCAGTTCTTC.

In its sample, this clonotype was seen once. The junction and the germline gene differ at one end; a read error may be behind it. The chain is built from TRBV6-1 and TRBJ1-1; the match to TRBD1 covers 12 bases. The CDR3 length is 17 residues. Germline V gene data show CDR1 as MNHNS and CDR2 as SASEGT. CDR3: CASSEVTGQGATPGCNF. The CDR3 DNA reads as TGTGCCAGCAGTGAAGTTACGGGACAGGGGGCCACCCCGGGGTGTAACTTT.